This is a list of T cell receptor beta chains from one sample in a study of T-cell memory formation after mild COVID-19. From the 5' RACE reads, TCRdb called clonotypes with MiXCR, one entry per CDR3 protein. The data hold about 430,000 distinct CDR3 sequences, with more than 15% observed a single time. The sequencing sample was made of PBMCs or a T cell subset sorted from them (not recorded which). Every receptor here comes from a man between 18 and 35 years old who had mild COVID-19 (a few samples of this study predate the infection). Cell type and time point are not known. CDR3s include the opening cysteine and the closing phenylalanine or tryptophan. A D gene is named only where the DNA matches it firmly. Only part of the rows carry a size: once, few, many, or a class if the clone is expanded.

v_gene	d_gene	abundance	j_gene	CDR3aa	CDR3nt
TRBV5-1	TRBD1	few	TRBJ1-2	CASSPETGANYGYTF	TGCGCCAGCAGTCCTGAGACAGGGGCTAACTATGGCTACACCTTC
TRBV6-2/TRBV6-3	-	-	TRBJ2-5	CATRIAGAYQETQYF	TGTGCCACCAGAATTGCGGGGGCCTACCAAGAGACCCAGTACTTC
TRBV20-1	-	many	TRBJ1-3	CSARQGGNTIYF	TGCAGTGCTAGACAGGGGGGAAACACCATATATTTT
TRBV12-3/TRBV12-4	-	few	TRBJ1-2	CASSLAGPGAGGYTF	TGTGCCAGCAGTTTAGCTGGGCCCGGGGCCGGGGGCTACACCTTC
TRBV27	TRBD1	-	TRBJ2-7	CASKRDSTYEQYF	TGTGCCAGCAAACGGGACAGCACCTACGAGCAGTACTTC
TRBV5-1	-	many	TRBJ2-1	CASSLTGTGGNEQFF	TGTGCCAGCAGCTTAACGGGGACTGGAGGAAATGAGCAGTTCTTC
TRBV5-4	-	-	TRBJ2-2	CASSLAGGKRELFF	TGTGCCAGCAGCTTGGCGGGGGGCAAGCGGGAGCTGTTTTTT
TRBV7-9	-	many	TRBJ1-6	CASSSGEGNPYNSPLHF	TGTGCCAGCAGCTCCGGAGAGGGAAATCCCTATAATTCACCCCTCCACTTT
TRBV4-3	TRBD2	many	TRBJ2-7	CASSQVAGGSYEQYF	TGCGCCAGCAGCCAAGTAGCGGGGGGCTCCTACGAGCAGTACTTC
TRBV4-3	-	few	TRBJ2-4	CASSQVFGLANIQYF	TGCGCCAGCAGCCAAGTATTCGGACTCGCGAACATTCAGTACTTC
TRBV7-2	-	many	TRBJ1-5	CASSLRGYSNQPQHF	TGTGCCAGCAGTTTACGAGGGTATAGCAATCAGCCCCAGCATTTT
TRBV7-3	-	few	TRBJ2-3	CASSLRWSGHPDTQYF	TGTGCCAGCAGCTTAAGGTGGTCAGGGCACCCAGATACGCAGTATTTT
TRBV12-3/TRBV12-4	-	-	TRBJ2-7	CASSLGAITYEQYF	TGTGCCAGCAGTCTTGGGGCTATCACCTACGAGCAGTACTTC
TRBV7-8	-	-	TRBJ2-7	CASSLALAYEQYF	TGTGCCAGCAGCTTAGCGCTGGCCTACGAGCAGTACTTC
TRBV5-1	-	-	TRBJ1-6	CASKNRESSYNSPLHF	TGCGCCAGCAAGAACAGGGAGAGCTCCTATAATTCACCCCTCCACTTT
TRBV7-2	-	-	TRBJ2-2	CASSPPIRRRTVGELFF	TGTGCCAGCAGCCCCCCCATCAGGAGGCGCACGGTCGGGGAGCTGTTTTTT
TRBV6-2/TRBV6-3	-	-	TRBJ1-1	CASSPGTPFDGTEAFF	TGTGCCAGCAGCCCCGGGACACCTTTCGACGGGACTGAAGCTTTCTTT